This passage covers 17 T cell receptor beta chains from one sample sequenced in a study of shared clonotypes between healthy human individuals. Generated by immunoSEQ multiplex PCR, the TCRdb table keeps only in-frame clones and is missing some. The sample holds 75,000 to 100,000 clones; less than 60% are singletons and the top ten take more than 12%. The sample was PBMCs. The receptors shown here come from a woman in her thirties or forties in good health. Some clones in this sample may be carry-over from other donors' samples.

The rearrangement uses TRBV5-5 and TRBJ2-4; D may be TRBD2 (6 bases). Germline CDR1 is SGHKS and CDR2 is YYEKEE (reference sequence). Trimming took 0 bases from V and 0 from J, leaving 10 bases between them. This CDR3 region has 16 residues. In DNA, the CDR3 is TGTGCCAGCAGCTTGGTCCTAGCGATAGCCAAAAACATTCAGTACTTC. Translating it yields CASSLVLAIAKNIQYF.

A word on this clone: An end of the junction differs from the germline gene, which may be a read error. The genes are TRBV11-2 and TRBJ2-7, with D possibly being TRBD2 (7 bases). The CDR3 spans 14 residues. The germline gives CDR1 SGHAT, CDR2 FQNNGV. The CDR3: CASGLEGGDYEQYF. In nucleotides, the CDR3 is TGTGCCAGCGGCTTAGAGGGGGGGGACTACGAGCAGTACTTC.

This clone was detected once. The V and J genes are TRBV4-3 and TRBJ1-6; 10 positions agree with TRBD1. Germline CDR1 LGHNA, CDR2 YSLEER. The J segment lost 8 bases and the V segment lost 4 bases, leaving 8 bases of the junction unmatched. This CDR3 is 16 amino acids long. The CDR3 reads CASSRGDRGPYSPLHF. The CDR3 DNA is TGCGCCAGCAGCCGCGGGGACAGGGGCCCGTATTCACCCCTCCACTTT.

V gene TRBV5-1 combines with J gene TRBJ1-5, with D perhaps matching TRBD1 (6 bases). Germline V gene lookup returns CDR1 SGHRS and CDR2 YFSETQ. Trimming removed 0 bases at V and 3 bases at J, with 16 bases between. CDR3 length: 17 residues. CDR3 nucleotide sequence: TGCGCCAGCAGCTTGGGGGACACCGCAGCAATCAATCAGCCCCAGCATTTT. Protein product: CASSLGDTAAINQPQHF.

This clone showed up just a few times. The chain employs TRBV11-1 and TRBJ1-2; 8 nucleotides agree with TRBD1. After removal of 3 bases from V and 3 bases from J, the junction contained 6 bases not matched to a gene. Germline V gene data show CDR1 as SGHAT and CDR2 as FQDESV (reference sequence). The CDR3 sequence is 15 residues long. CDR3 sequence: CASSFSSGGDYGYTF. The CDR3 DNA follows: TGTGCCAGCAGCTTCAGTTCAGGGGGCGACTATGGCTACACCTTC.

V and J are TRBV4-1 and TRBJ2-5; D is unclear. Near its end, the DNA agrees better with TRBJ2-7, so the J call may be wrong. The CDR3 totals 13 residues. Germline values: CDR1 MGHRA, CDR2 YSYEKL. CDR3 DNA sequence: TGCGCCAGCAGCCAGCTTGACAACTACGAGCAGTACTTC. This codes for CASSQLDNYEQYF.

This chain joins TRBV27 and TRBJ2-1, with D unclear. The CDR3 has 11 amino acids. Germline-derived CDR1 and CDR2 are MNHEY and SMNVEV (reference sequence). Trimming removed 6 bases at V and 13 bases at J, with 13 bases between. The CDR3 reads CASRGGSRQFF. The CDR3, as DNA: TGTGCCAGCAGGGGTGGGTCTAGACAGTTCTTC.

The gene calls are TRBV14 and TRBJ2-7; D is unclear. This CDR3 has 12 residues. Trimming left V 1 base short and J 3 bases short, with 4 bases between. Germline lookup yields CDR1 SGHDN and CDR2 FVKESK. For the CDR3, the DNA is TGTGCCAGCAGCCAAGGGTTCTACGAGCAGTACTTC. Protein: CASSQGFYEQYF.

This chain uses TRBV6-5 with TRBJ2-3, with no clear D. Per germline, CDR1 MNHEY and CDR2 SVGAGI. Trimming removed 5 bases at V and 0 bases at J, with 12 bases between. CDR3 length: 15 amino acids. CDR3 nucleotides: TGTGCCAGCAGTCCAAGGCGGTATAGCACAGATACGCAGTATTTT. Translated: CASSPRRYSTDTQYF.

V usage is TRBV29-1 and J usage is TRBJ2-5; 12 bases map to TRBD2. The V segment lost 6 bases and the J segment 2 bases; nucleotides outside the gene matches: 7. The CDR3 spans 15 residues. The germline gives CDR1 SQVTM, CDR2 ANQGSEA. CDR3 DNA: TGCAGCGTGGACGGGACTAGCGGGTTTCAAGAGACCCAGTACTTC. It codes for CSVDGTSGFQETQYF.

This clone was seen at least ten times. The chain joins TRBV5-4 to TRBJ1-1; 7 positions match TRBD1. The germline CDR1 and CDR2 sequences are SGHNT and YYREEE (reference sequence). The V gene end was trimmed by 0 bases and the J gene end by 7 bases; junction bases not matched to a gene: 3. This CDR3 is 13 amino acids long. Here the CDR3 DNA reads TGTGCCAGCAGCTTGGATTGGGACAGTGAAGCTTTCTTT. Protein product: CASSLDWDSEAFF.

The chain joins TRBV27 to TRBJ1-1; D is unresolved. The CDR3 has 16 amino acids. Trimming stripped 6 bases from V and 1 base from J, with 18 bases between. The germline V gene encodes CDR1 MNHEY and CDR2 SMNVEV (reference sequence). The CDR3 nucleotides read TGTGCCAGCAGCTCCCGAGGACTAAGGAGGAACACTGAAGCTTTCTTT. Protein sequence: CASSSRGLRRNTEAFF.

This clone was counted only a few times. This sequence joins TRBV30 and TRBJ2-3, with 10 bases identical to TRBD2. V was pared by 5 bases and J by 5 bases, with 10 bases of the junction left unmatched. Looked up from germline, CDR1 is GTSNPN and CDR2 is SVGIG (reference sequence). The CDR3 is 15 amino acids. CDR3 protein: CAWPHGASGRDTQYF. CDR3 in DNA: TGTGCCTGGCCCCACGGGGCTAGCGGGAGAGATACGCAGTATTTT.

The chain combines TRBV10-1 with TRBJ2-7; tentatively, D is TRBD1 (8 bases). The ends were cut back, 7 bases at V and 7 bases at J, with 32 bases in the middle. The CDR3 length is 18 residues. Germline CDR1 is WNHNN and CDR2 is SYGVQD (reference sequence). CDR3 residues: CASKYQYYWTGRGPEQYF. Here the CDR3 DNA reads TGCGCCAGCAAATACCAGTATTACTGGACAGGGAGGGGGCCGGAGCAGTACTTC.

The chain recombines TRBV18 with TRBJ2-5; unclear D gene. This CDR3 region has 14 residues. Trimming took off 3 bases at V and 1 base at J, with 9 bases between the two ends. The germline CDR1 and CDR2 sequences are KGHSH and LQKENI. The CDR3 bases are TGTGCCAGCTCACCGGCAGGTCCCCAAGAGACCCAGTACTTC. It encodes CASSPAGPQETQYF.

The chain combines TRBV5-4 with TRBJ2-7; TRBD2 agrees at 8 bases. V dropped 4 bases and J dropped 1; count of bases not matched to a gene: 7. Germline V gene data show CDR1 as SGHNT and CDR2 as YYREEE (reference sequence). The CDR3 spans 15 residues. The CDR3: CASSRSGSSSYEQYF. CDR3 nucleotides: TGTGCCAGCAGCCGCAGCGGGAGCAGTTCCTACGAGCAGTACTTC.

This clone was seen ten or more times. The same CDR3 arises from other DNA sequences in this sample as well. The CDR3 coding sequence is TGTGCCAGCAGTTTTCGGCTAGCGCCCTACCAAGAGACCCAGTACTTC. It codes for CASSFRLAPYQETQYF. V gene TRBV28 combines with J gene TRBJ2-5; D possibly corresponds to TRBD2 (6 bases). The V end lost 3 bases, the J end lost 0 bases, and 14 bases lay between the germline ends. This CDR3 has 16 amino acids. Germline V gives CDR1 MDHEN, CDR2 SYDVKM.